These 25 T cell receptor beta chains were sequenced from one sample in a study of tumor-infiltrating lymphocytes in primary liver carcinoma. The investigators made TCR beta cDNA from 400 to 550 ng total RNA, using a constant-region primer. Three-round nested multiplex PCR performed with slightly modified ARM-PCR produced the TCR beta libraries. Investigators reported that the first two PCR rounds, at 10 to 11 cycles each, used TRBV1-TRBV30 forward primers with a C-beta reverse primer. TCRdb independently ran MiXCR on the multiplex PCR reads; one entry per CDR3 protein. This sample carries tens of thousands of distinct CDR3 sequences, roughly 71% of them seen once, and the ten largest clones take about 28%. It was from roughly 20-30 mg of unsorted bulk tissue that RNA and DNA were co-extracted. Sequences were obtained from tumor-adjacent normal liver tissue. Receptors originate from a man aged 40-50 years with primary liver carcinoma and hepatitis B virus infection.

The rearrangement links TRBV12-3 or TRBV12-4 to TRBJ1-2, with D tentatively TRBD1 (6 bases). Trimming pared 10 bases from V and 4 bases from J, leaving 22 bases between. The CDR3 is 15 amino acids. The CDR3 nucleotides read TGTGCCACTAGTTTAGGGGGGGGGCGCGCCTATGGCTACACCTTC. Protein product: CATSLGGGRAYGYTF.

This clonotype has a handful of counts. The chain carries TRBV12-3 or TRBV12-4 and TRBJ2-6; TRBD2 might be the D (6 bases). V gave up 5 bases and J gave up 0 bases, with 8 bases separating them. This CDR3 spans 15 amino acids. The CDR3 DNA follows: TGTGCCAGCAGTCCCGGGGGCTCTGGGGCCAACGTCCTGACTTTC. It specifies CASSPGGSGANVLTF.

A remark on this clonotype: At one end the junction does not follow the germline gene, possibly because of a read error. DNA for the CDR3: TGTGCCAGCAGCTTGTTAGGGGGTAACGGGGGAACCAATGAACAGTTCTTC. Residues: CASSLLGGNGGTNEQFF. This rearrangement joins TRBV7-8 to TRBJ2-1; the D gene could be TRBD1 or TRBD2 (6 bases each). Per the germline V gene, CDR1 is SGHVS and CDR2 is FQNEAQ. There are 17 residues in the CDR3.

Concerning this clonotype: One junction end does not reproduce the germline sequence, and a read error may be involved. The rearrangement links TRBV29-1 to TRBJ2-3, with a tentative D call TRBD2 (7 bases). The germline V gene has CDR1 SQVTM and CDR2 ANQGSEA. The CDR3 runs 13 residues. The CDR3 DNA reads TGCAGGGTCCGGACGGGGGGCGGAGATAGGCAGTATTTT. It codes for CRVRTGGGDRQYF.

For this clonotype: One end of the junction fails to match germline, which may point to a read error. The rearrangement uses TRBV11-1 and TRBJ2-1; the D gene is possibly TRBD1 (6 bases). From germline, CDR1 is SGHAT and CDR2 FQDESV (reference sequence). The CDR3 runs to 12 residues. The CDR3 DNA reads as TGCGTTAGGGCAGGGGCCTACAATGAGCAGTTCTTC. Amino acids: CVRAGAYNEQFF. Supplemented by reference TRBV11-1 and TRBJ2-1, the full variable domain reads EAEVAQSPRYKITEKSQAVAFWCDPISGHATLYWYRQILGQGPELLVQFQDESVVDDSQLPKDRFSAERLKGVDSTLKIQPAELGDSAMYLCVRAGAYNEQFFGPGTRLTVL.

This clonotype has only one observation. A much larger clonotype is one base distant, so this may be a read error. The CDR3 protein is CVSSSGTSDRETQYF. In DNA, the CDR3 is TGTGTCAGCAGTTCGGGGACTAGCGATCGAGAGACCCAGTACTTC. The rearrangement uses TRBV28 and TRBJ2-5; 10 bases are shared with TRBD2. Germline loops: CDR1 MDHEN, CDR2 SYDVKM. There are 15 residues in the CDR3.

Worth noting for this clonotype: A single base separates this from a much larger clone, so it may be a read error. The chain employs TRBV6-5 and TRBJ1-2; D uncertain. The germline gives CDR1 MNHEY, CDR2 SVGAGI. The CDR3 sequence is 12 residues long. Between the trimmed V and J ends, which lost 10 bases and 12 bases, there was a span of 21 bases. The CDR3 sequence: CAILDLAAMHTF. The CDR3 coding sequence is TGTGCCATCCTAGACCTTGCCGCAATGCACACCTTC.

Notes on this clonotype: At one of its ends the junction is not consistent with the germline gene, which may arise from a read error. This chain links TRBV4-1 with TRBJ2-7, with TRBD2 as a possible D gene (6 bases). The CDR3 is made up of 15 amino acids. Germline CDR1 is MGHRA and CDR2 is YSYEKL. Here the CDR3 DNA reads TGCGCCAGCACGCCGGGGACTGGCGGGGCCTACGAACAGTACTTT. It is translated as CASTPGTGGAYEQYF.

The chain has TRBV6-5 and TRBJ2-3; 9 bases agree with TRBD1. The CDR3 sequence is 15 residues long. CDR1 and CDR2 (germline): MNHEY, SVGAGI. The CDR3 here is CVSSYSRDRVDTQYF. The DNA for the CDR3 is TGTGTCAGTAGTTACTCCCGGGACAGGGTAGATACGCAGTATTTT.

About this clonotype: One end of the junction is discordant with germline, which a read error may explain. This chain's CDR3 is CSVGGTSGSLSGASVLTF. The CDR3 DNA follows: TGCAGCGTTGGAGGGACTAGTGGGAGCCTCTCTGGGGCCAGCGTCCTGACTTTC. The chain is built from TRBV29-1 and TRBJ2-6; 8 bases are shared with TRBD2. Per the germline V gene, CDR1 is SQVTM and CDR2 is ANQGSEA. The CDR3 runs to 18 residues.

This clonotype has more than one count but fewer than ten. The CDR3 DNA is TGTGCCAGCAGCATTAGCGGGTTCACAGATACGCAGTATTTT. Protein: CASSISGFTDTQYF. This chain links TRBV7-9 with TRBJ2-3; 7 bases map to TRBD2. The V segment lost 5 bases and the J segment 2 bases; nucleotides outside the gene matches: 4. The CDR3 covers 14 residues. Germline lookup yields CDR1 SEHNR and CDR2 FQNEAQ (reference sequence).

With regard to this clonotype: A much larger clone differs by one base, so this may be a read error. The V gene is TRBV29-1, the J gene TRBJ2-3; possible D gene TRBD2, 6 bases. V lost 4 bases, J lost 5 bases, and 16 bases lay in between. CDR3 length: 14 amino acids. Looked up from germline, CDR1 is SQVTM and CDR2 is ANQGSEA. The CDR3 sequence: CSVGPVGAGDTQYF. As DNA, the CDR3 is TGCAGCGTTGGACCGGTGGGAGCGGGAGATACGCAGTATTTT.

This clonotype has a handful of counts. Given a much more abundant clone one base away, this may be a read error. The gene calls are TRBV12-3 or TRBV12-4 and TRBJ1-2, with TRBD1 matching 10 bases. The length of the CDR3 is 12 residues. The CDR3 bases are TGTGCCATCGGACAGGGGGTCGATGGCTACATCTTC. It yields the protein CAIGQGVDGYIF.

Sample share makes this clonotype large (0.1 to 1%). The V gene is TRBV6-6, the J gene TRBJ2-3; 14 bases match TRBD2. Germline assignment: CDR1 MNHNY and CDR2 SVGAGI (reference sequence). This CDR3 comprises 17 residues. Germline trimming cut 0 bases from V and 4 bases from J; bases unmatched to any gene: 3. CDR3 residues: CASSYSGLAGAPDTQYF. The CDR3 DNA reads as TGTGCCAGCAGTTACTCGGGACTAGCGGGAGCACCAGATACGCAGTATTTT.

Of note for this clonotype: The junction differs from germline at one of its ends, possibly a read error. The V gene is TRBV6-1, the J gene TRBJ1-2, with a weak D call TRBD1 (6 bases). This CDR3 spans 13 amino acids. Germline CDR1 reads MNHNS; CDR2 reads SASEGT. CDR3 sequence (DNA): TGTGCCGGCAGTGAAGAGGGGGGATATGGCTACACCTTC. This encodes CAGSEEGGYGYTF.

This clonotype was detected once. V gene TRBV9 combines with J gene TRBJ2-3; D is unresolved. Germline V gene lookup returns CDR1 SGDLS and CDR2 YYNGEE. The V end was cut by 0 bases, the J end by 1 base, with 9 bases between. The CDR3 length is 15 residues. DNA of the CDR3: TGTGCCAGCAGCGTAGACTTGTCGGGCACAGATACGCAGTATTTT. Translating gives CASSVDLSGTDTQYF. The whole variable domain, remainder taken from reference TRBV9 and TRBJ2-3, is DSGVTQTPKHLITATGQRVTLRCSPRSGDLSVYWYQQSLDQGLQFLIQYYNGEERAKGNILERFSAQQFPDLHSELNLSSLELGDSALYFCASSVDLSGTDTQYFGPGTRLTVL.

This clonotype was seen many times. The rearrangement joins TRBV6-2 or TRBV6-3 to TRBJ2-7; TRBD2 matches at 7 bases. From germline, CDR1 is MNHEY and CDR2 SVGEGT. The CDR3 length is 15 residues. V trimming: 2 bases; J trimming: 7 bases; junction bases outside the gene matches: 11. CDR3 coding DNA: TGTGCCAGCAGTTACGGGGGACTACCTCTCGGGGAGCAGTACTTC. Translation gives CASSYGGLPLGEQYF.

This chain links TRBV4-2 with TRBJ2-2, with 9 bases matching TRBD1. From germline, CDR1 is LGHNA and CDR2 YNFKEQ. Trimming removed 9 bases from V and 3 bases from J; junction bases left unmatched: 5. This CDR3 has 14 amino acids. DNA for the CDR3: TGTGCCAGAAACACAGGGGGCTACACCGGGGAGCTGTTTTTT. Protein product: CARNTGGYTGELFF.

Details on this clonotype: This may arise from a read error, as a much more abundant clone is one base away. The chain has TRBV28 and TRBJ2-7; 9 nucleotides agree with TRBD2. Germline CDR1 and CDR2: MDHEN and SYDVKM. This CDR3 contains 14 residues. In nucleotides, the CDR3 is TGTGTCAGCAGTCTTCTAGCGGGGAACTACGAGCAGTACTTC. Translated: CVSSLLAGNYEQYF.

With respect to this clonotype: Compared with germline, one end of the junction differs, possibly owing to a read error. The CDR3 region is CRVEEQDDTAFF. CDR3 DNA sequence: TGCAGAGTTGAAGAACAGGACGACACCGCTTTCTTT. This chain links TRBV29-1 with TRBJ1-1, with D maybe TRBD1 (5 bases). CDR3 size: 12 residues. Germline CDR1 and CDR2: SQVTM and ANQGSEA.

For this clonotype: The junction differs from germline at one of its ends, possibly a read error. The V gene is TRBV11-1, the J gene TRBJ2-1, with a possible D match to TRBD1 (6 bases). This CDR3 has 12 amino acids. Germline CDR1 reads SGHAT; CDR2 reads FQDESV (reference sequence). The CDR3 loop reads CVSAGAYDEPFF. In DNA, the CDR3 is TGTGTCAGCGCAGGGGCCTACGATGAGCCGTTCTTC.

This clonotype has at least ten counts. Compared with germline, one end of the junction differs, possibly owing to a read error. The CDR3 spells CSVVAGGQDTQYF. The CDR3 region has the DNA TGCAGCGTTGTAGCGGGAGGGCAAGATACCCAGTACTTC. The chain links TRBV29-1 to TRBJ2-5; TRBD2 matches 11 bases. CDR3 length: 13 residues. Germline CDR1 is SQVTM and CDR2 is ANQGSEA.

Note on this clonotype: At one of its ends the junction is not consistent with the germline gene, which may arise from a read error. The chain employs TRBV5-5 and TRBJ2-7; D uncertain. The CDR3 is 15 amino acids. In germline, CDR1 is SGHKS, CDR2 YYEKEE (reference sequence). The CDR3 nucleotides are TGTGTCAGCAGCTTCTCCCCCGCCCTAATATACGAGCACTACTTC. It is translated as CVSSFSPALIYEHYF.

In this sample, this clonotype turned up many times. The rearrangement links TRBV7-8 to TRBJ2-2; 7 bases agree with TRBD1. The CDR3 totals 16 residues. Trimming at V came to 0 bases and at J to 5 bases, leaving 6 bases not matched to a gene. The germline CDR1 and CDR2 sequences are SGHVS and FQNEAQ. The CDR3, as DNA: TGTGCCAGCAGCTTAGCCCGGACAGGTTATACCGGGGAGCTGTTTTTT. It is translated as CASSLARTGYTGELFF. Based on the CDR3 plus reference TRBV7-8 and TRBJ2-2, the full variable domain is GAGVSQSPRYKVAKRGQDVALRCDPISGHVSLFWYQQALGQGPEFLTYFQNEAQLDKSGLPSDRFFAERPEGSVSTLKIQRTQQEDSAVYLCASSLARTGYTGELFFGEGSRLTVL.

Regarding this clonotype: The junction shows a germline mismatch at one end, possibly a read error. J is TRBJ2-1 and V is TRBV28; the D gene could be TRBD1 or TRBD2 (7 bases each). Germline V gives CDR1 MDHEN, CDR2 SYDVKM. The CDR3 extends over 14 amino acids. The CDR3 region is CTSSFSRGGDEQFF. The CDR3 nucleotides are TGCACCAGCAGTTTTTCCAGGGGGGGGGATGAGCAGTTCTTC.